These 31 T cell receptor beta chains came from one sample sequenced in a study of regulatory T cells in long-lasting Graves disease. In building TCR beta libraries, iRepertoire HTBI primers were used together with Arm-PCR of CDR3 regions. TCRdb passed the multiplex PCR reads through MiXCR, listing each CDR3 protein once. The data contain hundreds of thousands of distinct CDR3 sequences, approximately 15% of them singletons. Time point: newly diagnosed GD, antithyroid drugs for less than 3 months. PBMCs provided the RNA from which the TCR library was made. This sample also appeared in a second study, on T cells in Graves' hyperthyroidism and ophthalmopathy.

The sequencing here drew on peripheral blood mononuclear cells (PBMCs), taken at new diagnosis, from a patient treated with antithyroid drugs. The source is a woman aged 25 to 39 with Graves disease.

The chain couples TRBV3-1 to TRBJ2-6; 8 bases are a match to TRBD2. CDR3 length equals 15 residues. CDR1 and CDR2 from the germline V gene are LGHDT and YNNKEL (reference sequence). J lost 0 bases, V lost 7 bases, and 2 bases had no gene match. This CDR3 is CASTAGVSGANVLTF. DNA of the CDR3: TGTGCCAGCACAGCGGGGGTCTCTGGGGCCAACGTCCTGACTTTC.

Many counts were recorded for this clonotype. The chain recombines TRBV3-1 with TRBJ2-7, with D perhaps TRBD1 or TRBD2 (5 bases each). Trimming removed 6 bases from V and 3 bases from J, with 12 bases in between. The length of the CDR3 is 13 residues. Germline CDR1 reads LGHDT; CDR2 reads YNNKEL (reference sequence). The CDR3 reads CASRGRSIYEQYF. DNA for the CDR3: TGTGCCAGCAGGGGACGGTCAATCTACGAGCAGTACTTC.

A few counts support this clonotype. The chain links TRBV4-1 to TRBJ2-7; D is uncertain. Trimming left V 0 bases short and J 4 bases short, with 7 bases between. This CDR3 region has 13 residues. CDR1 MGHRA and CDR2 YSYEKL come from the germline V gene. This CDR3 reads CASSQEEVYEQYF. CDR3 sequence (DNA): TGCGCCAGCAGCCAAGAAGAAGTATACGAGCAGTACTTC.

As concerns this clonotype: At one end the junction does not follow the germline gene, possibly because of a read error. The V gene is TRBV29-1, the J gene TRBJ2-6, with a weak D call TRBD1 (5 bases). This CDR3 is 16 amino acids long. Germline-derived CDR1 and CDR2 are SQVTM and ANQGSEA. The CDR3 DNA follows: TGCAGCGTCGAAGACAGAGAACCCTCTGGGGCCAACGTCCTGACTTTC. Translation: CSVEDREPSGANVLTF.

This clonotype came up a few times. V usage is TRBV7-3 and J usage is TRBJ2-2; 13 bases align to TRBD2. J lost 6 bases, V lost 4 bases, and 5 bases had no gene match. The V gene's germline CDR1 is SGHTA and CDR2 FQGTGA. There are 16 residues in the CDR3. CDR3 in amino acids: CASSWTSGGDSGELFF. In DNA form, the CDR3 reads TGTGCCAGCAGCTGGACTAGCGGGGGAGATTCCGGGGAGCTGTTTTTT.

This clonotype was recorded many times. The CDR3 is CASSAMGQPVQFF. For the CDR3, the DNA is TGTGCCAGCAGCGCGATGGGACAGCCAGTCCAGTTCTTC. The chain combines TRBV6-1 with TRBJ2-1; TRBD1 matches 7 bases. The CDR3 contains 13 residues. The germline V gene has CDR1 MNHNS and CDR2 SASEGT. V dropped 6 bases and J dropped 13; count of bases not matched to a gene: 12.

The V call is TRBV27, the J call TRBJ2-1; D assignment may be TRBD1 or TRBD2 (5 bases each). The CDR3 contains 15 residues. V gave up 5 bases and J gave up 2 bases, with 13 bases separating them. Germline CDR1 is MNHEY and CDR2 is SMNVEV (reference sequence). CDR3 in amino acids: CASSKGENPYNEQFF. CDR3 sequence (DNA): TGTGCCAGCAGTAAAGGGGAGAATCCCTACAATGAGCAGTTCTTC.

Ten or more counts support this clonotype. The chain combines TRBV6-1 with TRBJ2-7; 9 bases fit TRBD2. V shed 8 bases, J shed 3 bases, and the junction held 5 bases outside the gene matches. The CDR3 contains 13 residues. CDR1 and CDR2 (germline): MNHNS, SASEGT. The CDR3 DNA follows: TGTGCCAGCTGGGGTAGCGGGAGCTACGAGCAGTACTTC. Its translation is CASWGSGSYEQYF.

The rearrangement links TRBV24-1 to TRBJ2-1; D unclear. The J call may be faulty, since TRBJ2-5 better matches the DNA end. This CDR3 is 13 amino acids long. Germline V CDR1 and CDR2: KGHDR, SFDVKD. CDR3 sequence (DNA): TGTGCCACCAGTGAAGCCTCACAAGAGACCCAGTACTTC. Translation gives CATSEASQETQYF.

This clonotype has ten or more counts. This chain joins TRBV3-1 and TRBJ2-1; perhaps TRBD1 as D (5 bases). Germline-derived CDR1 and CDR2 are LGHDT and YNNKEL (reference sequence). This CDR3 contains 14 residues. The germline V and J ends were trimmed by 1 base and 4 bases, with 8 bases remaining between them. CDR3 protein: CASSQVTDYNEQFF. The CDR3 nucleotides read TGTGCCAGCAGCCAAGTGACAGATTACAATGAGCAGTTCTTC.

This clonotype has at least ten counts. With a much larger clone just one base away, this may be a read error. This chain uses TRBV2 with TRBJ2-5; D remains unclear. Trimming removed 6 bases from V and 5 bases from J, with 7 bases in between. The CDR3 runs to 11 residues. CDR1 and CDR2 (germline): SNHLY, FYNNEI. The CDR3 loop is CASRGLETQYF. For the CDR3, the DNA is TGTGCCAGCAGGGGTCTGGAGACCCAGTACTTC.

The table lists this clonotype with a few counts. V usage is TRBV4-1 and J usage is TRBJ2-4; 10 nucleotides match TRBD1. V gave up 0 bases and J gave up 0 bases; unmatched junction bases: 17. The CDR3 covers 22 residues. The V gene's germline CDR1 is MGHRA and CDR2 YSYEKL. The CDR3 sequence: CASSQDPEGWTGGPLAKNIQYF. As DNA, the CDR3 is TGCGCCAGCAGCCAAGATCCGGAGGGGTGGACAGGGGGACCTTTAGCCAAAAACATTCAGTACTTC.

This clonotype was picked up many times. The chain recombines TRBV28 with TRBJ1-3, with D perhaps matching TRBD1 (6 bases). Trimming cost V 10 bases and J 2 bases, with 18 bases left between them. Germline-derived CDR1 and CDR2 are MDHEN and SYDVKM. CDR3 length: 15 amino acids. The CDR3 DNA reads TGTGCCACCTATCAGGGGTTTAGGGCTGGAAACACCATATATTTT. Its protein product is CATYQGFRAGNTIYF.

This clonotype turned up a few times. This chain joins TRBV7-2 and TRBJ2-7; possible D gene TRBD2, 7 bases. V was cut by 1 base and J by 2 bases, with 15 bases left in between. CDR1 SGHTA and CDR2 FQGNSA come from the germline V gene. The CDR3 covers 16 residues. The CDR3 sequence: CASSLVGGRVAYEQYF. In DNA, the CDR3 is TGTGCCAGCAGCTTAGTAGGGGGGAGGGTCGCCTACGAGCAGTACTTC.

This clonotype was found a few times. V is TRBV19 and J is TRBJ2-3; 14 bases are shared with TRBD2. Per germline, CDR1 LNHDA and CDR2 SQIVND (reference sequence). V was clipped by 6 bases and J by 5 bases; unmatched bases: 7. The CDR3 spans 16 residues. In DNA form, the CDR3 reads TGTGCCAGTAGGACTAGCGGGAGGGCCTTCGTAGATACGCAGTATTTT. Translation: CASRTSGRAFVDTQYF. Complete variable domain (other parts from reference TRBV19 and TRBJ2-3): DGGITQSPKYLFRKEGQNVTLSCEQNLNHDAMYWYRQDPGQGLRLIYYSQIVNDFQKGDIAEGYSVSREKKESFPLTVTSAQKNPTAFYLCASRTSGRAFVDTQYFGPGTRLTVL.

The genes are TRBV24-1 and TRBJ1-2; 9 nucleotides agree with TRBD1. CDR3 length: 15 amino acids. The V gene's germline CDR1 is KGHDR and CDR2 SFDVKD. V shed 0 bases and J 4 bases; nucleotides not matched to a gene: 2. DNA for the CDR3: TGTGCCACCAGTGATTTGGACAGGGGGATCTATGGCTACACCTTC. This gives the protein CATSDLDRGIYGYTF.

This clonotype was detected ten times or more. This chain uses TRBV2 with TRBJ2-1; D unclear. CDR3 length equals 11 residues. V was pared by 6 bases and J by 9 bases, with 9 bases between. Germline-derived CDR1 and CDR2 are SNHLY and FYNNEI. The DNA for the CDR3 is TGTGCCAGCAGAGGGTACGGTGAGCAGTTCTTC. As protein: CASRGYGEQFF. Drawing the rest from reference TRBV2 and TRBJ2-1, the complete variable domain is EPEVTQTPSHQVTQMGQEVILRCVPISNHLYFYWYRQILGQKVEFLVSFYNNEISEKSEIFDDQFSVERPDGSNFTLKIRSTKLEDSAMYFCASRGYGEQFFGPGTRLTVL.

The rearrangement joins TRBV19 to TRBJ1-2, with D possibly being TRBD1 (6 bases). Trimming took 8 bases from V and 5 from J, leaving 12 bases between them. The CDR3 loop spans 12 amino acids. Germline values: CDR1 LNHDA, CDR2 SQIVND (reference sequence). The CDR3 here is CASGGHGYGYTF. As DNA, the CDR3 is TGTGCCAGTGGGGGCCATGGTTATGGCTACACCTTC.

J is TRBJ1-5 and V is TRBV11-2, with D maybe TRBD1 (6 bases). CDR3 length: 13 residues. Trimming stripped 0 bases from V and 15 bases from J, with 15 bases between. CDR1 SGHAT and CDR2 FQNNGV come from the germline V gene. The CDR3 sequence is CASSLDPDSIGHF. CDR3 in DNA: TGTGCCAGCAGCTTAGATCCGGACAGTATCGGGCATTTT.

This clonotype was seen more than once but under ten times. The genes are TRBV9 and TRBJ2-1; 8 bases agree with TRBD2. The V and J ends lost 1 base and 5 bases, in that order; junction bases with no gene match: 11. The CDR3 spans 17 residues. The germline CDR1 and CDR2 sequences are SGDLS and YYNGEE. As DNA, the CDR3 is TGTGCCAGCAGCGTATTCCCCAGACTAGCGAGCGACAATGAGCAGTTCTTC. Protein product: CASSVFPRLASDNEQFF. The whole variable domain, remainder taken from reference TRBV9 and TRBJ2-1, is DSGVTQTPKHLITATGQRVTLRCSPRSGDLSVYWYQQSLDQGLQFLIQYYNGEERAKGNILERFSAQQFPDLHSELNLSSLELGDSALYFCASSVFPRLASDNEQFFGPGTRLTVL.

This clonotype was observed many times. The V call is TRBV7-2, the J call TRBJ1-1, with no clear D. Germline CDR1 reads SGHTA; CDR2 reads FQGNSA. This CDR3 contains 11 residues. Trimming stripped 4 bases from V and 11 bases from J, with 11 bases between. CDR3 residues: CASSSGQRAFF. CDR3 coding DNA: TGTGCCAGCAGCTCCGGGCAAAGGGCTTTCTTT.

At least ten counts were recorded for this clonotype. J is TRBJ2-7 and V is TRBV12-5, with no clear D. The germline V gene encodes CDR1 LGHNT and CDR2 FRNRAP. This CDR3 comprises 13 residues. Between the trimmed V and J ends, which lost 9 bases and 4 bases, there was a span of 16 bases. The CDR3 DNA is TGTGCTAGGAGCACCGGTTCCTCTTACGAGCAGTACTTC. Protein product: CARSTGSSYEQYF.

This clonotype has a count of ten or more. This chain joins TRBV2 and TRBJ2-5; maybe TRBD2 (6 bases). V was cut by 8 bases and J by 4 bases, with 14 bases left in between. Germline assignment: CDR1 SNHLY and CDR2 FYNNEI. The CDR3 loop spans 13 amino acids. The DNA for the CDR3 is TGTGCCAGCGGAGGGGTTGGGGGAGAGACCCAGTACTTC. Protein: CASGGVGGETQYF.

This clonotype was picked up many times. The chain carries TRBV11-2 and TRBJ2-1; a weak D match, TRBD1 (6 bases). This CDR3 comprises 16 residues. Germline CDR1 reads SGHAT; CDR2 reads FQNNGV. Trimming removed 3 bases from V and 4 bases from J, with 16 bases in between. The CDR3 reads CASSFTLRDTYNEQFF. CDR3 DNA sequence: TGTGCCAGCAGCTTTACCCTCCGGGACACATACAATGAGCAGTTCTTC.

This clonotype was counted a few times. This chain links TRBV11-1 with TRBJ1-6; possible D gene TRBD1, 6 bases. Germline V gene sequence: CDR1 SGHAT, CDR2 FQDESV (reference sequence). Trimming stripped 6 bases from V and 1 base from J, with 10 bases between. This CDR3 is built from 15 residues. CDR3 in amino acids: CASRRTDSYNSPLHF. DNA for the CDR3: TGTGCCAGCAGAAGGACAGATTCCTATAATTCACCCCTCCACTTT. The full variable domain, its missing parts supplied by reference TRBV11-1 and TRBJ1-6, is EAEVAQSPRYKITEKSQAVAFWCDPISGHATLYWYRQILGQGPELLVQFQDESVVDDSQLPKDRFSAERLKGVDSTLKIQPAELGDSAMYLCASRRTDSYNSPLHFGNGTRLTVT.

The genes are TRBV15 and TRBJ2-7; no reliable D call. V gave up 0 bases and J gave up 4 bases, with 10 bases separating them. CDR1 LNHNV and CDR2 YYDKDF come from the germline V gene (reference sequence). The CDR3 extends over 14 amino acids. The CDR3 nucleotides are TGTGCCACCAGCAGAGATAACGGAGCTTACGAGCAGTACTTC. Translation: CATSRDNGAYEQYF.

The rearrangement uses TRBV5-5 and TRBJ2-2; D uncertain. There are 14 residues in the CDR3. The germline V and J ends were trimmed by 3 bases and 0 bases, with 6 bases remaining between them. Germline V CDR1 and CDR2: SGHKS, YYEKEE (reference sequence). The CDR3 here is CASSSDPNTGELFF. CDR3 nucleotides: TGTGCCAGCAGCTCGGACCCGAACACCGGGGAGCTGTTTTTT.

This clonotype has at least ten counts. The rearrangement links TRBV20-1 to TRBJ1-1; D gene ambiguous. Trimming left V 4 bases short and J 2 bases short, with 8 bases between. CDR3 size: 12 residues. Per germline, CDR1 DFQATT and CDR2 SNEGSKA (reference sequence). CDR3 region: CSAKKINTEAFF. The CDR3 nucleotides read TGCAGTGCTAAGAAGATAAACACTGAAGCTTTCTTT.

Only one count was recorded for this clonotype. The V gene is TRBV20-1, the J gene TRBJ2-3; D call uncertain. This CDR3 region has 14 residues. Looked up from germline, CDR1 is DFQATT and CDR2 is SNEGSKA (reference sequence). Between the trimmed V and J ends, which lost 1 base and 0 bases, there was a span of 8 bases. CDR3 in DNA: TGCAGTGCTAGAGGCGCTATTAGCACAGATACGCAGTATTTT. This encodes CSARGAISTDTQYF.

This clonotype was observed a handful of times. CDR3 coding DNA: TGTGCCAGCGTATTCTCCGGGGGGGGCACTGAAGCTTTCTTT. Translating it yields CASVFSGGGTEAFF. The chain is built from TRBV3-1 and TRBJ1-1, with a weak D call TRBD1 (5 bases). The V and J ends lost 8 bases and 4 bases respectively, with 17 bases between them. The CDR3 consists of 14 residues. Germline V CDR1 and CDR2: LGHDT, YNNKEL (reference sequence).

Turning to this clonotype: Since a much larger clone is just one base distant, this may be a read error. The CDR3 DNA reads TGTGCCGCGGCTAGGGCATTGACAAATCAGCCCCAGCATTTT. It encodes CAAARALTNQPQHF. This chain connects TRBV6-1 to TRBJ1-5, with D unresolved. Germline assignment: CDR1 MNHNS and CDR2 SASEGT. The length of the CDR3 is 14 residues. V was clipped by 11 bases and J by 4 bases, with 18 bases between them.